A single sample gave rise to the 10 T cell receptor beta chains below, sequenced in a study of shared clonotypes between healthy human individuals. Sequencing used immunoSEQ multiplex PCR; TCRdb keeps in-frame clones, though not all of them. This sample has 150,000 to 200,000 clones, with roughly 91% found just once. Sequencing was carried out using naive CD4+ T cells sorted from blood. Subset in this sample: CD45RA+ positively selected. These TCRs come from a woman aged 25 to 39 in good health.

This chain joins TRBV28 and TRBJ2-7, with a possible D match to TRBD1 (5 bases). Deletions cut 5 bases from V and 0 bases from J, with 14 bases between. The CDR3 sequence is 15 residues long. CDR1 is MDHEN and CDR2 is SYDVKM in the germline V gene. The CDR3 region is CASSSLWGDSYEQYF. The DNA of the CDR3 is TGTGCCAGCAGTAGTCTCTGGGGCGACTCCTACGAGCAGTACTTC. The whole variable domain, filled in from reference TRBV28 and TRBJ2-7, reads DVKVTQSSRYLVKRTGEKVFLECVQDMDHENMFWYRQDPGLGLRLIYFSYDVKMKEKGDIPEGYSVSREKKERFSLILESASTNQTSMYLCASSSLWGDSYEQYFGPGTRLTVT.

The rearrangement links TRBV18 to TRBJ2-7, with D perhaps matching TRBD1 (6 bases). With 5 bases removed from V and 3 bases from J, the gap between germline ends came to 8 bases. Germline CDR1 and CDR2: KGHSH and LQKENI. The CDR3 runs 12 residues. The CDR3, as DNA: TGTGCCAGCTCAACAGGGTACTACGAGCAGTACTTC. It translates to CASSTGYYEQYF.

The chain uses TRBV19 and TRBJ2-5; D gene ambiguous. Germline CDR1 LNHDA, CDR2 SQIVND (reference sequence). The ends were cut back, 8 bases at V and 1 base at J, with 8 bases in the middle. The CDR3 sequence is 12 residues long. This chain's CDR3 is CASQAPQETQYF. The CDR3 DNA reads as TGTGCCAGTCAGGCCCCCCAAGAGACCCAGTACTTC.

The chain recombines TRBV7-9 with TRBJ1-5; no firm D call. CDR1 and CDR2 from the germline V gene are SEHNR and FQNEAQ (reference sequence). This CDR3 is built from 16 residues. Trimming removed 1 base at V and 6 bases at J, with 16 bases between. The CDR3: CASSLGGVEGGQPQHF. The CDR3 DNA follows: TGTGCCAGCAGCTTAGGAGGAGTGGAGGGCGGTCAGCCCCAGCATTTT. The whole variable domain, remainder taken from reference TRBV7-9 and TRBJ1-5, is DTGVSQNPRHKITKRGQNVTFRCDPISEHNRLYWYRQTLGQGPEFLTYFQNEAQLEKSRLLSDRFSAERPKGSFSTLEIQRTEQGDSAMYLCASSLGGVEGGQPQHFGDGTRLSIL.

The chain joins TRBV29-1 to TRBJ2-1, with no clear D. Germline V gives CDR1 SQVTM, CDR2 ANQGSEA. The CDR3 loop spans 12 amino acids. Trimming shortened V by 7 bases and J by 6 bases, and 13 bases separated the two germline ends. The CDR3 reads CSGESPSNEQFF. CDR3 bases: TGCAGCGGGGAAAGTCCCTCCAATGAGCAGTTCTTC.

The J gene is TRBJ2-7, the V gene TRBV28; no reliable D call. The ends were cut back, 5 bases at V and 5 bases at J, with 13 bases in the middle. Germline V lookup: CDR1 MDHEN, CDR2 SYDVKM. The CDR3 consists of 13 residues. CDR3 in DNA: TGTGCCAGCAGTCCCCCATCGGGTAACGAGCAGTACTTC. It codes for CASSPPSGNEQYF.

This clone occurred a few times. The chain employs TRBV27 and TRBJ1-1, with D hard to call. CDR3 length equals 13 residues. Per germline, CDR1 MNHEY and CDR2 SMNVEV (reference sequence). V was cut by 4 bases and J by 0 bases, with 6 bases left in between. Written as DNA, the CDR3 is TGTGCCAGCAGTTCTCTCCTGAACACTGAAGCTTTCTTT. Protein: CASSSLLNTEAFF.

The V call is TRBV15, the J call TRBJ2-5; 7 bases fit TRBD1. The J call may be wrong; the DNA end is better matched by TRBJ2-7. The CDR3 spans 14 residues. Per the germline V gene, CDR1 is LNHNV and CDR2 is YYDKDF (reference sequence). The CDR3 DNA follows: TGTGCCACCAGCCTTATATTAGACAGGGCCGAGCAGTACTTC. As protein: CATSLILDRAEQYF.

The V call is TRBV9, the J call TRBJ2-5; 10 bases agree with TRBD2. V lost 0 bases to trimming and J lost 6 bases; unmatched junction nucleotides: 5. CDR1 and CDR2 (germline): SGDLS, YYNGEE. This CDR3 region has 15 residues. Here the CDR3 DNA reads TGTGCCAGCAGCGTAGGTCCTAGCGGGAGTCAGACCCAGTACTTC. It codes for CASSVGPSGSQTQYF.

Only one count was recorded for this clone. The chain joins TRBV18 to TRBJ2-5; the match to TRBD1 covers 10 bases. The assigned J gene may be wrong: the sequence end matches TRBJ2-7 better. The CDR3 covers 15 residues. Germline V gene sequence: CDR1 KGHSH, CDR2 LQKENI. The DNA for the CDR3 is TGTGCCAGCTCACCGATAGGACAGGGGGAATACGAGCAGTACTTC. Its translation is CASSPIGQGEYEQYF.